The clone carrying this TCR beta chain appeared once. The protocol was immunoSEQ multiplex PCR, while the TCRdb copy is restricted to in-frame clones and leaves out a portion. This repertoire shows over 100,000 clones, approximately 90% found once; its top ten account for 3% to 4.5%. This entry is derived from a study of PD-L1 blockade in urothelial cancer. On the study more broadly: Patients arrived having already received 0 to 3 prior chemotherapy regimens. Blood was analyzed 3 weeks (second dose) and 6 weeks after treatment start.

The time point here: peripheral blood 6 weeks after treatment start. Locally advanced or metastatic urothelial carcinoma was diagnosed in the patients. Germline CDR1 reads SEHNR; CDR2 reads FQNEAQ (reference sequence). The ends were cut back, 7 bases at V and 7 bases at J, with 16 bases in the middle. The CDR3 loop spans 13 amino acids. The starting material was PBMCs, obtained around atezolizumab (anti-PD-L1) treatment. This chain uses TRBV7-9 with TRBJ1-1, with no clear D. This TCR came from a man in his 60s with urothelial cancer. The DNA for the CDR3 is TGTGCCAGCACCCCGTCGGGGTGGTATGAAGCTTTCTTT. Translation: CASTPSGWYEAFF.